What follows are 18 T cell receptor beta chains derived from one specimen sequenced in a study of CD8+ T cells in alopecia areata. Treatment meaning: oral pan-JAK inhibitor, 5-10 mg twice daily. It was cDNA, reverse transcribed from extracted RNA, that served as the sequencing template. TCRdb keeps only in-frame clones here, not all; method: immunoSEQ multiplex PCR. The data contain fewer than 200,000 clones, about 61% of them singletons. Material: CD4+ T cells sorted from blood, obtained between weeks 55 and 65, from a patient treated with tofacitinib. The source is a human donor with alopecia areata.

V is TRBV2 and J is TRBJ2-2, with TRBD2 matching over 13 bases. Trimming took 8 bases from V and 7 from J; bases not matched to a gene: 10. Germline V lookup: CDR1 SNHLY, CDR2 FYNNEI. CDR3 length: 16 amino acids. The CDR3 region is CASRVGLAGAGGELFF. The CDR3 nucleotides read TGTGCCAGCCGTGTCGGACTAGCGGGGGCCGGCGGGGAGCTGTTTTTT.

This clone turned up a few times. This rearrangement joins TRBV29-1 to TRBJ2-7, with 7 bases that match TRBD2. Trimming took 4 bases from V and 5 from J; bases not matched to a gene: 5. The CDR3 is made up of 12 amino acids. CDR1 SQVTM and CDR2 ANQGSEA come from the germline V gene. CDR3 in amino acids: CSVVGGYDEQYF. The CDR3 DNA reads as TGCAGCGTTGTCGGGGGGTACGACGAGCAGTACTTC.

This clone has more than one count but fewer than ten. The chain employs TRBV20-1 and TRBJ2-7, with no clear D. V dropped 2 bases and J dropped 4 bases, with 6 bases sitting between them. Per the germline V gene, CDR1 is DFQATT and CDR2 is SNEGSKA (reference sequence). This CDR3 region has 11 residues. The CDR3 DNA follows: TGCAGTGCTAGATCAGAATACGAGCAGTACTTC. Translating gives CSARSEYEQYF.

This clone was counted only a few times. The V and J genes are TRBV6-1 and TRBJ2-3, with no clear D. Germline V gene data show CDR1 as MNHNS and CDR2 as SASEGT. The CDR3 is made up of 12 amino acids. The V and J ends lost 6 bases and 2 bases respectively, with 6 bases between them. The CDR3, as DNA: TGTGCCAGCAGATCGATCACAGATACGCAGTATTTT. Its translation: CASRSITDTQYF.

In regard to this clone: The sample holds other DNA sequences that translate to the same CDR3. The chain joins TRBV2 to TRBJ2-6; D not certain. The CDR3 length is 13 residues. The V gene lost 4 bases and the J gene lost 0 bases, with 1 base spanning the gap. Germline-derived CDR1 and CDR2 are SNHLY and FYNNEI. CDR3 nucleotides: TGTGCCAGCAGTGGCTCTGGGGCCAACGTCCTGACTTTC. It specifies CASSGSGANVLTF.

The chain uses TRBV29-1 and TRBJ2-3; no definite D call. V shed 4 bases and J shed 4 bases, with 6 bases lying between them. Germline CDR1 and CDR2: SQVTM and ANQGSEA. The CDR3 runs 11 residues. The DNA for the CDR3 is TGCAGCGTTGGGGGATCAGATACGCAGTATTTT. It encodes CSVGGSDTQYF.

The rearrangement joins TRBV30 to TRBJ2-3; 10 bases fit TRBD1. Germline loops: CDR1 GTSNPN, CDR2 SVGIG (reference sequence). CDR3 length equals 12 residues. Losses at the gene ends were 8 bases for V and 4 bases for J; bases not matched to a gene: 3. CDR3 DNA sequence: TGTGCCCGGGACAGGGGAGCAGATACGCAGTATTTT. Translated: CARDRGADTQYF.

V is TRBV23-1 and J is TRBJ2-1; D is possibly TRBD1 (6 bases). TRBV23-1 is given ORF status, its function remaining uncertain. The CDR3 totals 16 residues. V lost 5 bases, J lost 0 bases, and 14 bases lay in between. CDR3 protein: CASSFQGSSSYNEQFF. The DNA for the CDR3 is TGCGCCAGCAGTTTTCAGGGGTCGAGCTCCTACAATGAGCAGTTCTTC.

The CDR3 region is CSVEGTGDNYGYTF. CDR3 bases: TGCAGCGTTGAAGGAACAGGGGATAACTATGGCTACACCTTC. The chain has TRBV29-1 and TRBJ1-2, with 7 bases fitting TRBD1. V lost 1 base and J lost 1; bases outside the gene matches: 3. The germline CDR1 and CDR2 sequences are SQVTM and ANQGSEA. The CDR3 loop spans 14 amino acids.

This clone was detected a few times. This chain links TRBV5-1 with TRBJ1-2; possibly TRBD1 for D (5 bases). The CDR3 is 16 amino acids. In germline, CDR1 is SGHRS, CDR2 YFSETQ. The germline V and J ends were trimmed by 4 bases and 0 bases, with 16 bases remaining between them. The CDR3 loop reads CASSPRTLTANYGYTF. The CDR3 nucleotides are TGCGCCAGCAGCCCTCGTACGTTGACAGCTAACTATGGCTACACCTTC.

J is TRBJ2-3 and V is TRBV5-1; D assignment may be TRBD1 or TRBD2 (5 bases each). The CDR3 has 13 residues. In germline, CDR1 is SGHRS, CDR2 YFSETQ. V dropped 7 bases and J dropped 2 bases, with 11 bases sitting between them. The CDR3 protein is CASGTQTTDTQYF. The CDR3 nucleotides read TGCGCCAGCGGGACGCAGACCACAGATACGCAGTATTTT.

This sequence joins TRBV29-1 and TRBJ2-5, with unresolved D. With 7 bases removed from V and 0 bases from J, the gap between germline ends came to 9 bases. The length of the CDR3 is 12 residues. Germline V lookup: CDR1 SQVTM, CDR2 ANQGSEA. The CDR3 sequence: CSAGWNQETQYF. The CDR3 DNA is TGCAGCGCTGGGTGGAACCAAGAGACCCAGTACTTC.

This clone was counted only a few times. V and J are TRBV7-2 and TRBJ2-5; D may be TRBD2 (5 bases). CDR1 SGHTA and CDR2 FQGNSA come from the germline V gene. The CDR3 is 14 amino acids. Between the trimmed V and J ends, which lost 3 bases and 14 bases, there was a span of 22 bases. The CDR3 sequence is CASSFRTDGVPRYF. The DNA for the CDR3 is TGTGCCAGCAGCTTCAGAACCGACGGGGTGCCCCGTTACTTC. Together with reference TRBV7-2 and TRBJ2-5, the CDR3 gives the full variable domain: GAGVSQSPSNKVTEKGKDVELRCDPISGHTALYWYRQSLGQGLEFLIYFQGNSAPDKSGLPSDRFSAERTGGSVSTLTIQRTQQEDSAVYLCASSFRTDGVPRYFGPGTRLLVL.

This clone was counted only a few times. This chain joins TRBV2 and TRBJ1-2; possible D gene TRBD1, 6 bases. Germline CDR1 and CDR2: SNHLY and FYNNEI. V was trimmed by 6 bases and J by 7 bases, leaving 18 bases between them. The CDR3 extends over 14 amino acids. The CDR3: CASRGGRNYGGYTF. The CDR3 DNA reads as TGTGCCAGCAGAGGGGGACGGAACTATGGTGGCTACACCTTC.

In nucleotides, the CDR3 is TGTGCCAGCAGTTACTCGGCGGGCACAGATACGCAGTATTTT. Its protein is CASSYSAGTDTQYF. The chain uses TRBV6-5 and TRBJ2-3; D uncertain. Germline CDR1 reads MNHEY; CDR2 reads SVGAGI. The CDR3 contains 14 residues. Trimming shortened V by 0 bases and J by 1 base, and 5 bases separated the two germline ends.

The chain combines TRBV11-3 with TRBJ2-5; D is unclear. The length of the CDR3 is 13 residues. The germline V and J ends were trimmed by 3 bases and 5 bases, with 10 bases remaining between them. CDR1 and CDR2 (germline): SGHNT, YENEEA. The CDR3 coding sequence is TGTGCCAGCAGCTTGTATCCCCAGGAGACCCAGTACTTC. Its protein product is CASSLYPQETQYF.

The rearrangement joins TRBV4-1 to TRBJ2-3; TRBD1 matches at 7 bases. V lost 4 bases, J lost 2 bases, and 3 bases stayed unmatched. The V gene's germline CDR1 is MGHRA and CDR2 YSYEKL. This CDR3 spans 14 amino acids. The CDR3 spells CASSLDRDTDTQYF. CDR3 nucleotides: TGCGCCAGCAGCCTAGACAGGGACACAGATACGCAGTATTTT.

The rearrangement uses TRBV19 and TRBJ1-4; the D gene is possibly TRBD1 (5 bases). Germline V gives CDR1 LNHDA, CDR2 SQIVND (reference sequence). The V end was cut by 3 bases, the J end by 0 bases, with 11 bases between. The CDR3 sequence is 16 residues long. CDR3 nucleotide sequence: TGTGCCAGTAGTATGCCGGGACCGACAACTAATGAAAAACTGTTTTTT. Translated, it gives CASSMPGPTTNEKLFF.